The 28 T cell receptor beta chains listed next were all sequenced from one sample in a study of beta chain features in type 1 diabetes. Expressed TCRB transcripts were sequenced, since all the RNA that had been isolated was reverse transcribed. Generated by immunoSEQ multiplex PCR, the TCRdb table keeps only in-frame clones and is missing some. The repertoire has approximately 250,000 clones, 24% of them found once; the top ten carry around 0.012%. Antigens for these TCRs are unknown. Study results and limitations: People with Type 1 diabetes carried modestly yet significantly shorter TCRB CDR3s in all four CD4+ subsets.

The sequencing input was naive CD4+ T cells from blood. The receptors were gathered from a woman aged 25 to 39 with type 1 diabetes.

The chain carries TRBV4-2 and TRBJ1-5; the D is unclear. Trimming took off 0 bases at V and 7 bases at J, with 4 bases between the two ends. Germline V CDR1 and CDR2: LGHNA, YNFKEQ. The CDR3 extends over 12 amino acids. The CDR3 DNA reads TGTGCCAGCAGCCAAGATAGACAGCCCCAGCATTTT. This gives the protein CASSQDRQPQHF.

The rearrangement links TRBV9 to TRBJ1-1; D is ambiguous. This CDR3 comprises 14 residues. V lost 5 bases and J 3 bases, leaving 14 bases between the germline ends. Germline V gene lookup returns CDR1 SGDLS and CDR2 YYNGEE. The CDR3 loop is CASSYGGWDTEAFF. The CDR3 nucleotides are TGTGCCAGCAGTTATGGAGGGTGGGACACTGAAGCTTTCTTT.

A note on this clone: Other DNA sequences in this specimen translate into the identical CDR3. The chain has TRBV2 and TRBJ1-1, with a weak D call TRBD1 (6 bases). The V gene lost 3 bases and the J gene lost 1 base, with 6 bases spanning the gap. CDR1 is SNHLY and CDR2 is FYNNEI in the germline V gene. The CDR3 is 13 amino acids. The CDR3 DNA reads as TGTGCCAGCAGTGAGGACAGGAACACTGAAGCTTTCTTT. Residues: CASSEDRNTEAFF.

The chain joins TRBV18 to TRBJ2-1; 15 bases fit TRBD2. The CDR3 has 18 residues. Germline assignment: CDR1 KGHSH and CDR2 LQKENI. After removal of 3 bases from V and 9 bases from J, the junction contained 12 bases not matched to a gene. CDR3 bases: TGTGCCAGCTCACCTTTTCGGACTAGCGGGAGGGCCGGGGGTGAGCAGTTCTTC. Translated, it gives CASSPFRTSGRAGGEQFF. The complete variable domain, with remaining parts taken from reference TRBV18 and TRBJ2-1, reads NAGVMQNPRHLVRRRGQEARLRCSPMKGHSHVYWYRQLPEEGLKFMVYLQKENIIDESGMPKERFSAEFPKEGPSILRIQQVVRGDSAAYFCASSPFRTSGRAGGEQFFGPGTRLTVL.

V and J are TRBV5-4 and TRBJ2-5; 15 bases map to TRBD2. The V and J ends lost 4 bases and 1 base, in that order; junction bases with no gene match: 5. The germline gives CDR1 SGHNT, CDR2 YYREEE (reference sequence). The CDR3 loop spans 17 amino acids. CDR3 protein: CASSQGLAGGLQETQYF. For the CDR3, the DNA is TGTGCCAGCAGCCAGGGACTAGCGGGAGGACTCCAAGAGACCCAGTACTTC.

This clone turned up a few times. V usage is TRBV7-2 and J usage is TRBJ2-3; 8 bases align to TRBD1. V shed 5 bases, J shed 2 bases, and the junction held 0 bases outside the gene matches. This CDR3 spans 13 amino acids. CDR1 SGHTA and CDR2 FQGNSA come from the germline V gene. CDR3 sequence (DNA): TGTGCCAGCAGCCAGGGGGCCACAGATACGCAGTATTTT. Residues: CASSQGATDTQYF.

Points on this clone: The same CDR3 arises from other DNA sequences in this sample as well. The chain carries TRBV18 and TRBJ1-5; 7 bases are shared with TRBD1. The germline V gene encodes CDR1 KGHSH and CDR2 LQKENI. The CDR3 consists of 14 residues. V shed 2 bases, J shed 2 bases, and the junction held 0 bases outside the gene matches. CDR3: CASSPDRGNQPQHF. CDR3 DNA sequence: TGTGCCAGCTCACCAGACAGGGGCAATCAGCCCCAGCATTTT.

This clone has more than one count but fewer than ten. V and J are TRBV2 and TRBJ1-1; D is unclear. CDR3 length equals 14 residues. V was cut by 1 base and J by 4 bases, with 10 bases left in between. Germline CDR1 reads SNHLY; CDR2 reads FYNNEI. CDR3 DNA sequence: TGTGCCAGCAGTGAAGGTCCAGGACTCACTGAAGCTTTCTTT. Protein: CASSEGPGLTEAFF.

The rearrangement links TRBV6-5 to TRBJ2-7; 10 bases fit TRBD2. V trimming: 7 bases; J trimming: 4 bases; junction bases outside the gene matches: 7. The CDR3 covers 14 residues. Germline assignment: CDR1 MNHEY and CDR2 SVGAGI. The CDR3 DNA follows: TGTGCCAGCACCCGAGCGGGAGGGAAGTACGAGCAGTACTTC. Its translation is CASTRAGGKYEQYF.

This clone turned up a few times. No DNA is shown, since the ends of the CDR3 on it are uncertain; the CDR3 is the one TCRdb lists. The chain couples TRBV9 to TRBJ2-1; TRBD2 is the table's D call and was not checked against the DNA. The CDR3 extends over 14 residues, inclusive of both ends. Germline V gene data show CDR1 as SGDLS and CDR2 as YYNGEE. The CDR3 loop reads CASSTSSSYNEQFF.

This clone was detected only a few times. CDR3 residues: CASSELARTGELFF. For the CDR3, the DNA is TGTGCCAGCAGTGAACTAGCGCGGACCGGGGAGCTGTTTTTT. This chain joins TRBV2 and TRBJ2-2, with D perhaps TRBD2 (6 bases). CDR3 size: 14 residues. CDR1 SNHLY and CDR2 FYNNEI come from the germline V gene. V was trimmed by 2 bases and J by 5 bases, leaving 9 bases between them.

This clone was counted a few times. The chain recombines TRBV4-1 with TRBJ2-4; a weak D match, TRBD2 (6 bases). There are 15 residues in the CDR3. CDR1 and CDR2 from the germline V gene are MGHRA and YSYEKL. V was trimmed by 1 base and J by 7 bases, leaving 14 bases between them. This CDR3 is CASSQALAYWNIQYF. The CDR3 nucleotides read TGCGCCAGCAGCCAAGCCCTAGCGTACTGGAACATTCAGTACTTC.

The chain combines TRBV7-2 with TRBJ2-5, with 7 bases matching TRBD1. V dropped 4 bases and J dropped 7; count of bases not matched to a gene: 12. The CDR3 covers 15 residues. Germline assignment: CDR1 SGHTA and CDR2 FQGNSA. DNA of the CDR3: TGTGCCAGCAGCTCAGGGGGACGGGATGTAGGGACCCAGTACTTC. Translated, it gives CASSSGGRDVGTQYF.

This chain connects TRBV19 to TRBJ1-5, with 7 bases identical to TRBD1. The junction had 5 bases not matched to a gene; V was cut back by 5 bases and J by 1 base. CDR1 and CDR2 (germline): LNHDA, SQIVND (reference sequence). This CDR3 region has 15 residues. CDR3 in DNA: TGTGCCAGTAGTGCCGCGGACAGGAGCAATCAGCCCCAGCATTTT. Its translation is CASSAADRSNQPQHF.

In its sample, this clone was seen a few times. Other nucleotide sequences from this sample produce the same CDR3. Here the CDR3 reads CASSSGLAGGQDEQFF. The CDR3 bases are TGTGCCAGCAGCTCTGGACTAGCGGGAGGGCAAGATGAGCAGTTCTTC. The chain uses TRBV7-3 and TRBJ2-1, with 15 bases fitting TRBD2. This CDR3 region has 16 residues. The germline V gene has CDR1 SGHTA and CDR2 FQGTGA. The V and J ends lost 4 bases and 8 bases, in that order; junction bases with no gene match: 6.

This clone was counted between two and nine times. The chain links TRBV28 to TRBJ1-1; TRBD1 is a possible D gene (5 bases). This CDR3 has 12 amino acids. The V gene's germline CDR1 is MDHEN and CDR2 SYDVKM. Trimming took 6 bases from V and 4 from J, leaving 9 bases between them. The CDR3 loop reads CASSRQFTEAFF. CDR3 DNA sequence: TGTGCCAGCAGCCGACAGTTCACTGAAGCTTTCTTT.

This clone was seen more than once but under ten times. V and J are TRBV7-9 and TRBJ2-7; tentative D call: TRBD2 (5 bases). Trimming cost V 6 bases and J 5 bases, with 17 bases left between them. Germline-derived CDR1 and CDR2 are SEHNR and FQNEAQ (reference sequence). This CDR3 has 14 amino acids. CDR3 sequence reads: CASRDFVRGNEQYF. Written as DNA, the CDR3 is TGTGCCAGCAGGGACTTTGTTCGAGGCAACGAGCAGTACTTC.

This clone was seen more than once but under ten times. The chain combines TRBV30 with TRBJ1-2; D uncertain. Germline V gene data show CDR1 as GTSNPN and CDR2 as SVGIG (reference sequence). CDR3 size: 13 residues. V was shortened by 0 bases and J by 7 bases, with 12 bases between the two germline ends. DNA of the CDR3: TGTGCCTGGAGTGTACAAGAGGGAGGTGGCTACACCTTC. Translating it yields CAWSVQEGGGYTF.

In this sample, this clone turned up a few times. CDR3 residues: CASSPRQTVGYTF. In DNA form, the CDR3 reads TGTGCCAGCAGCCCTCGACAGACAGTTGGCTACACCTTC. The chain recombines TRBV7-9 with TRBJ1-2; a possible D gene is TRBD1 (5 bases). The CDR3 totals 13 residues. V lost 5 bases to trimming and J lost 7 bases, with 14 bases between them. Germline lookup yields CDR1 SEHNR and CDR2 FQNEAQ (reference sequence).

The chain couples TRBV6-5 to TRBJ2-1, with D perhaps matching TRBD2 (5 bases). Per the germline V gene, CDR1 is MNHEY and CDR2 is SVGAGI. The CDR3 consists of 16 residues. The V and J ends lost 4 bases and 5 bases respectively, with 18 bases between them. The CDR3 bases are TGTGCCAGCAGTTTGGACTCAAATCAAAGAGACAATGAGCAGTTCTTC. It yields the protein CASSLDSNQRDNEQFF.

This clone was seen a few times. CDR3 protein: CAWSVAPGGYTF. The CDR3, as DNA: TGTGCCTGGAGTGTAGCCCCGGGGGGCTACACCTTC. The rearrangement joins TRBV30 to TRBJ1-2; D unresolved. The V and J ends lost 0 bases and 8 bases respectively, with 10 bases between them. The CDR3 runs to 12 residues. CDR1 and CDR2 (germline): GTSNPN, SVGIG (reference sequence).

This chain links TRBV18 with TRBJ1-1, with TRBD1 as a possible D gene (6 bases). The CDR3 totals 13 residues. V dropped 3 bases and J dropped 3 bases, with 8 bases sitting between them. CDR1 is KGHSH, CDR2 LQKENI, per germline. CDR3: CASSPAGDTEAFF. CDR3 in DNA: TGTGCCAGCTCACCTGCAGGGGACACTGAAGCTTTCTTT.

Only a few counts were recorded for this clone. The V call is TRBV7-9, the J call TRBJ2-7; TRBD1 is a possible D gene (5 bases). There are 14 residues in the CDR3. Germline loops: CDR1 SEHNR, CDR2 FQNEAQ (reference sequence). V shed 3 bases and J shed 3 bases, with 12 bases lying between them. The CDR3 coding sequence is TGTGCCAGCAGCTTCCGAGACAGCGACTACGAGCAGTACTTC. This sequence encodes CASSFRDSDYEQYF.

J is TRBJ1-2 and V is TRBV19, with 8 nucleotides matching TRBD1. V lost 6 bases to trimming and J lost 4 bases; unmatched junction nucleotides: 7. The V gene's germline CDR1 is LNHDA and CDR2 SQIVND (reference sequence). The CDR3 length is 14 residues. For the CDR3, the DNA is TGTGCCAGTAGCCACCGGGACAGGACCTATGGCTACACCTTC. Residues: CASSHRDRTYGYTF.

This chain links TRBV25-1 with TRBJ2-1; no clear D. V was cut by 5 bases and J by 3 bases, with 14 bases left in between. The CDR3 consists of 15 residues. CDR1 MGHDK and CDR2 SYGVNS come from the germline V gene. CDR3 amino acids: CASSNTADFYNEQFF. The DNA of the CDR3 is TGTGCCAGCAGTAATACCGCAGACTTCTACAATGAGCAGTTCTTC.

J is TRBJ2-1 and V is TRBV25-1; D possibly corresponds to TRBD2 (6 bases). CDR1 and CDR2 from the germline V gene are MGHDK and SYGVNS. The CDR3 contains 16 residues. The V gene lost 1 base and the J gene lost 9 bases, with 19 bases spanning the gap. CDR3 in amino acids: CASSEWLSGDLREQFF. CDR3 bases: TGTGCCAGCAGTGAATGGTTGTCGGGAGATTTACGTGAGCAGTTCTTC. The full variable domain, with the rest looked up from reference TRBV25-1 and TRBJ2-1, is EADIYQTPRYLVIGTGKKITLECSQTMGHDKMYWYQQDPGMELHLIHYSYGVNSTEKGDLSSESTVSRIRTEHFPLTLESARPSHTSQYLCASSEWLSGDLREQFFGPGTRLTVL.

This clone came up once. J is TRBJ2-2 and V is TRBV4-1; TRBD2 might be the D (5 bases). CDR3 length: 16 amino acids. Trimming left V 1 base short and J 8 bases short, with 17 bases between. CDR1 is MGHRA and CDR2 is YSYEKL in the germline V gene. CDR3 residues: CASSQGPRRSWGELFF. For the CDR3, the DNA is TGCGCCAGCAGCCAAGGTCCCAGGAGGTCCTGGGGGGAGCTGTTTTTT.

The rearrangement links TRBV29-1 to TRBJ1-2; TRBD1 matches 12 bases. This CDR3 spans 13 amino acids. Germline loops: CDR1 SQVTM, CDR2 ANQGSEA. V lost 4 bases, J lost 8 bases, and 5 bases stayed unmatched. CDR3 DNA sequence: TGCAGCGTTGTGGGACAGGGGGCGTGGGGCTACACCTTC. Protein: CSVVGQGAWGYTF.